The 28 T cell receptor beta chains reported below all come from one sample, sequenced in a study of T cells in women clearing cervical HPV infection. TCRdb's copy holds only in-frame clones and misses some; the assay was immunoSEQ multiplex PCR. The sample has some 25,000 clones. Sequencing input: blood buffy coat. The receptors stem from a woman aged 18-70 years with a cervical HPV16 infection that either progressed to CIN3+ or cleared (not recorded which).

In the case of this clone: The read is 3 residues too short to cover the CDR3 end, so that end is filled in from the germline J gene. The chain joins TRBV7-9 to TRBJ2-3; D is perhaps TRBD2 (6 bases). CDR3 length equals 15 residues. V lost 3 bases, J lost 5 bases, and 15 bases lay in between. The germline V gene has CDR1 SEHNR and CDR2 FQNEAQ (reference sequence). Partial CDR3 DNA: TGTGCCAGCAGCTTTGACGGGGGATCGATAGATACG. Encoded protein: CASSFDGGSIDT. The entire CDR3 reads CASSFDGGSIDTQYF.

The sequenced CDR3 bases are TGTGCCAGCAGTGAACAGGGGGCGCTTGGAAACACC. Protein product: CASSEQGALGNT. From start to end, the CDR3 is CASSEQGALGNTIYF. The rearrangement uses TRBV2 and TRBJ1-3; 8 bases map to TRBD1. The observed sequence ends 3 residues before the CDR3 terminus, with the missing tail filled in from the germline J gene. The V gene end was trimmed by 2 bases and the J gene end by 3 bases; junction bases not matched to a gene: 3. The CDR3 extends over 15 amino acids. Germline CDR1 SNHLY, CDR2 FYNNEI.

About this clone itself: Read data end 3 residues before the CDR3 end; the end is taken from the germline J gene. The chain combines TRBV18 with TRBJ1-2, with D unresolved. CDR1 KGHSH and CDR2 LQKENI come from the germline V gene. The CDR3 length is 14 residues. The CDR3 DNA, read in part, is TGTGCCAGCTCACCTCAGGCCAGTTCGGATACC. It yields the protein CASSPQASSDT. The CDR3 as a whole reads CASSPQASSDTYTF.

Concerning this clone: The sequence runs out 3 residues before the end of the CDR3; the remainder is reconstructed from the germline J gene. The chain uses TRBV5-1 and TRBJ2-6; 12 positions agree with TRBD2. The CDR3 runs to 18 residues. V lost 4 bases to trimming and J lost 0 bases; unmatched junction nucleotides: 5. Germline values: CDR1 SGHRS, CDR2 YFSETQ. CDR3: CASSGGLAGPSGANVLTF. The covered CDR3 bases are TGCGCCAGCAGCGGGGGACTAGCGGGTCCCTCTGGGGCCAACGTC.

Comments on this clone: The CDR3 end is not reached by the read, which stops 3 residues before it; the germline J gene fills it in. This chain uses TRBV7-9 with TRBJ2-3; maybe TRBD1 (6 bases). The CDR3 spans 13 residues. The germline CDR1 and CDR2 sequences are SEHNR and FQNEAQ (reference sequence). The V gene lost 8 bases and the J gene lost 3 bases, with 12 bases spanning the gap. Partial CDR3 DNA: TGTGCCAGCGGGGACATTTGGACAGATACG. Translation gives CASGDIWTDT. The whole CDR3 reads CASGDIWTDTQYF.

Comment on this clone: Coverage ceases 3 residues before the CDR3 finishes, and the germline J gene fills in the end. The chain links TRBV19 to TRBJ2-5; D might be TRBD1 (7 bases). Trimming removed 5 bases at V and 4 bases at J, with 14 bases between. Germline V gives CDR1 LNHDA, CDR2 SQIVND (reference sequence). The CDR3 has 14 residues. The sequenced part of the CDR3 DNA is TGTGCCAGTAGTCCTGCGGGACAGAGAGAGACC. It translates to CASSPAGQRET. The whole CDR3 reads CASSPAGQRETQYF.

Regarding this clone: Read data end 3 residues before the CDR3 end; the end is taken from the germline J gene. The chain uses TRBV12-5 and TRBJ2-2; TRBD1 aligns across 8 bases. Germline CDR1 is LGHNT and CDR2 is FRNRAP. The CDR3 has 16 residues. Losses at the gene ends were 3 bases for V and 4 bases for J; bases not matched to a gene: 7. This CDR3 is CASGLPAGGLTGELFF. The covered CDR3 bases are TGTGCTAGTGGTTTACCGGCAGGGGGCCTCACCGGGGAG.

The DNA read from the CDR3 is TGCGCCAGCAGCTTGTCGGTGACTGGGGCCAACGTA. It is translated as CASSLSVTGANV. The full CDR3 sequence reads CASSLSVTGANVLFF. The chain carries TRBV5-1 and TRBJ1-4, with TRBD1 as a possible D gene (5 bases). The CDR3 end falls 3 residues outside the read, so it is completed with the germline J gene. This CDR3 spans 15 amino acids. Germline values: CDR1 SGHRS, CDR2 YFSETQ.

Remarks on this clone: Sequencing ends 3 residues short of the CDR3 end; the germline J gene provides the rest. The chain employs TRBV6-2 or TRBV6-3 and TRBJ1-2, with a tentative D call TRBD1 (5 bases). This CDR3 spans 16 amino acids. The V gene's germline CDR1 is MNHEY and CDR2 SVGEGT. The part of the CDR3 DNA that was read is TGTGCCAGCAGTTACATGGGGACTAGCGGGAGATACGAC. Translation: CASSYMGTSGRYD. The entire CDR3 protein is CASSYMGTSGRYDYTF.

A remark on this clone: Other DNA sequences within the sample encode an identical CDR3. The CDR3 DNA, read in part, is TGTGCCAGTAGGTCCAAACCGGGGGGCACG. This gives the protein CASRSKPGGT. In full, the CDR3 reads CASRSKPGGTIYF. The chain recombines TRBV19 with TRBJ1-3, with D maybe TRBD1 (6 bases). Sequencing ends 3 residues short of the CDR3 end; the germline J gene provides the rest. The CDR3 is 13 residues long. Germline V gives CDR1 LNHDA, CDR2 SQIVND (reference sequence).

On this clone itself: The observed sequence ends 3 residues before the CDR3 terminus, with the missing tail filled in from the germline J gene. The V and J genes are TRBV7-9 and TRBJ1-2; the D gene is possibly TRBD1 (6 bases). Trimming left V 7 bases short and J 4 bases short, with 10 bases between. This CDR3 contains 12 residues. The germline gives CDR1 SEHNR, CDR2 FQNEAQ (reference sequence). The CDR3 loop is CASTKDSYGYTF. The part of the CDR3 DNA that was read is TGTGCCAGCACCAAGGACAGCTATGGC.

CDR3 DNA, as far as it was read: TGTGCCAGTAGTATCTGGCCCGCCCCGTACAATGAC. This encodes CASSIWPAPYND. The full CDR3 reads CASSIWPAPYNDYTF. V gene TRBV19 combines with J gene TRBJ1-2, with D unclear. The read stops 3 residues short of the end of the CDR3; the missing end is completed from the germline J gene. Germline CDR1 LNHDA, CDR2 SQIVND (reference sequence). The CDR3 runs to 15 residues.

A remark on this clone: The CDR3 end lies 3 residues beyond the end of the read and is filled in from the germline J gene. J is TRBJ2-1 and V is TRBV28; perhaps TRBD2 as D (6 bases). The V and J ends lost 6 bases and 8 bases respectively, with 23 bases between them. This CDR3 has 16 residues. Germline CDR1 MDHEN, CDR2 SYDVKM. The CDR3 spells CASSRLSGLLGDEQFF. CDR3 bases read: TGTGCCAGCAGCCGGTTGTCGGGACTTCTGGGAGATGAG. Based on the CDR3 plus reference TRBV28 and TRBJ2-1, the full variable domain is DVKVTQSSRYLVKRTGEKVFLECVQDMDHENMFWYRQDPGLGLRLIYFSYDVKMKEKGDIPEGYSVSREKKERFSLILESASTNQTSMYLCASSRLSGLLGDEQFFGPGTRLTVL.

A word on this clone: The missing CDR3 end, 3 residues past where the read stops, is filled in from the germline J gene. The chain combines TRBV7-3 with TRBJ2-2, with 8 nucleotides matching TRBD1. Unmatched junction bases numbered 4, after V lost 4 bases and J lost 6 bases. The germline gives CDR1 SGHTA, CDR2 FQGTGA. The CDR3 sequence is 14 residues long. CDR3 residues: CASSYDRGPGELFF. The sequenced part of the CDR3 DNA is TGTGCCAGCAGCTACGACAGGGGACCCGGGGAG.

As regards this clone: The read ends 3 residues shy of where the CDR3 ends; the end is completed using the germline J gene. The chain joins TRBV5-1 to TRBJ1-5; D uncertain. CDR3 length equals 16 residues. Germline CDR1 and CDR2: SGHRS and YFSETQ. V lost 0 bases and J 7 bases, leaving 17 bases between the germline ends. The CDR3 is CASSLAPQRQGQPQHF. Partial CDR3 DNA: TGCGCCAGCAGCTTGGCCCCCCAGAGGCAAGGGCAGCCC.

As regards this clone: The CDR3 end is not reached by the read, which stops 3 residues before it; the germline J gene fills it in. The chain employs TRBV20-1 and TRBJ2-3, with D uncertain. This CDR3 is 16 amino acids long. Trimming shortened V by 0 bases and J by 0 bases, and 13 bases separated the two germline ends. Germline loops: CDR1 DFQATT, CDR2 SNEGSKA (reference sequence). The CDR3 is CSARDREIASTDTQYF. The covered CDR3 bases are TGCAGTGCTAGAGATCGCGAGATAGCTAGCACAGATACG.

CDR3 bases read: TGTGCCAGCAGCTTGGCGGGGACTCTTGAA. Protein product: CASSLAGTLE. The whole CDR3 protein reads CASSLAGTLEAFF. The chain couples TRBV5-4 to TRBJ1-1; D is perhaps TRBD1 (5 bases). The sequence runs out 3 residues before the end of the CDR3; the remainder is reconstructed from the germline J gene. Germline V gives CDR1 SGHNT, CDR2 YYREEE (reference sequence). The CDR3 is 13 amino acids. The V end lost 0 bases, the J end lost 7 bases, and 10 bases lay between the germline ends.

As concerns this clone: The CDR3 goes on 3 residues after the read ends, and that part is filled in from the germline J gene. The rearrangement links TRBV7-9 to TRBJ1-1; D might be TRBD1 (6 bases). There are 13 residues in the CDR3. Trimming removed 5 bases at V and 2 bases at J, with 9 bases between. Germline CDR1 SEHNR, CDR2 FQNEAQ (reference sequence). Incomplete CDR3 DNA: TGTGCCAGCAGCAGGACAGTTAACACTGAA. Amino acids: CASSRTVNTE. The full CDR3 sequence reads CASSRTVNTEAFF.

Note on this clone: The CDR3 end falls 3 residues outside the read, so it is completed with the germline J gene. V and J are TRBV19 and TRBJ1-1; 9 bases fit TRBD1. Germline-derived CDR1 and CDR2 are LNHDA and SQIVND (reference sequence). The CDR3 spans 14 residues. Trimming cost V 4 bases and J 7 bases; bases outside gene matches: 7. The DNA read from the CDR3 is TGTGCCAGTAGTAGACACAGGGGGCAGGGTGAA. It specifies CASSRHRGQGE. The full-length CDR3 reads as CASSRHRGQGEAFF.

CDR3 sequence reads: CASSLGYRGNSPLHF. The covered CDR3 bases are TGTGCCAGCAGCTTAGGCTACAGGGGTAATTCACCC. The genes are TRBV7-2 and TRBJ1-6; 7 positions agree with TRBD1. The read ends 3 residues before the CDR3 terminus; that terminus is restored from the germline J gene. This CDR3 is built from 15 residues. Germline CDR1 SGHTA, CDR2 FQGNSA. Trimming took 1 base from V and 6 from J; bases not matched to a gene: 3.

Comments on this clone: The read finishes 3 residues shy of the CDR3 end, and the germline J gene is used to complete it. The genes are TRBV2 and TRBJ2-7; 8 positions match TRBD1. Germline V lookup: CDR1 SNHLY, CDR2 FYNNEI. CDR3 length equals 14 residues. Trimming took 8 bases from V and 0 from J; bases not matched to a gene: 6. The sequenced CDR3 bases are TGTGCCAGCCCGGGACAGGACAACTCCTACGAG. Encoded protein: CASPGQDNSYE. The full CDR3 protein reads CASPGQDNSYEQYF.

On this clone: The read is 3 residues too short to cover the CDR3 end, so that end is filled in from the germline J gene. The chain is built from TRBV19 and TRBJ2-7; 8 nucleotides match TRBD2. The V gene end was trimmed by 3 bases and the J gene end by 5 bases; junction bases not matched to a gene: 3. Germline V lookup: CDR1 LNHDA, CDR2 SQIVND (reference sequence). The CDR3 length is 13 residues. The CDR3 loop reads CASSIAGGNEQYF. The sequenced part of the CDR3 DNA is TGTGCCAGTAGTATCGCGGGAGGCAACGAG. The full variable domain, completed using reference TRBV19 and TRBJ2-7, is DGGITQSPKYLFRKEGQNVTLSCEQNLNHDAMYWYRQDPGQGLRLIYYSQIVNDFQKGDIAEGYSVSREKKESFPLTVTSAQKNPTAFYLCASSIAGGNEQYFGPGTRLTVT.

To note about this clone: The missing CDR3 end, 3 residues past where the read stops, is filled in from the germline J gene. The V gene is TRBV5-1, the J gene TRBJ2-3; D not certain. In germline, CDR1 is SGHRS, CDR2 YFSETQ. The CDR3 runs to 15 residues. V gave up 0 bases and J gave up 2 bases, with 10 bases separating them. The CDR3 DNA, read in part, is TGCGCCAGCAGCTTGGGGATTACAGACACAGATACG. Translation gives CASSLGITDTDT. The whole CDR3 sequence is CASSLGITDTDTQYF.

Incomplete CDR3 DNA: TGCAGCGTTAAAACCGGACAGGGGGCGGATGGT. It translates to CSVKTGQGADG. The entire CDR3 is CSVKTGQGADGQYF. The J gene is TRBJ2-4, the V gene TRBV29-1; 11 bases align to TRBD1. The read gets to within 3 residues of the CDR3 end, and the germline J gene fills in the rest. This CDR3 is built from 14 residues. Germline V gene data show CDR1 as SQVTM and CDR2 as ANQGSEA.

On this clone itself: The CDR3 goes on 3 residues after the read ends, and that part is filled in from the germline J gene. The chain uses TRBV7-2 and TRBJ2-2; the D gene is possibly TRBD1 (6 bases). From germline, CDR1 is SGHTA and CDR2 FQGNSA. CDR3 length: 14 residues. CDR3 bases read: TGTGCCAGCAGCTTAGGGGACACTAATGAAAAG. This sequence encodes CASSLGDTNEK. The CDR3 as a whole reads CASSLGDTNEKLFF.

To note about this clone: The read comes to an end 3 residues before the CDR3 does, leaving the germline J gene to fill in the end. The chain combines TRBV10-1 with TRBJ2-7; D is ambiguous. V was trimmed by 3 bases and J by 3 bases, leaving 18 bases between them. This CDR3 spans 16 amino acids. Germline CDR1 is WNHNN and CDR2 is SYGVQD (reference sequence). CDR3 amino acids: CASSEMVGLGYYEQYF. The DNA read from the CDR3 is TGCGCCAGCAGTGAAATGGTAGGGTTGGGTTACTACGAG.

As concerns this clone: The read ends 3 residues before the CDR3 terminus; that terminus is restored from the germline J gene. This sequence joins TRBV14 and TRBJ1-2, with TRBD1 identical over 7 bases. With V trimmed by 3 bases and J by 5 bases, 3 bases remained unmatched. Per the germline V gene, CDR1 is SGHDN and CDR2 is FVKESK. The CDR3 spans 13 residues. This CDR3 reads CASSHGQEYGYTF. CDR3 DNA, as far as it was read: TGTGCCAGCAGCCACGGACAGGAGTATGGC.

The CDR3 is CSVEEPPGQGGEKLFF. The sequenced part of the CDR3 DNA is TGCAGCGTTGAAGAACCCCCGGGACAGGGGGGGGAAAAA. The chain carries TRBV29-1 and TRBJ1-4; 11 bases line up with TRBD1. Read coverage stops 3 residues before the CDR3 terminus; the germline J gene supplies the remainder. V gave up 0 bases and J gave up 8 bases; unmatched junction bases: 8. This CDR3 is 16 amino acids long. Per germline, CDR1 SQVTM and CDR2 ANQGSEA.